The next 32 T cell receptor beta chains were all read from a single sample in a study of shared clonotypes between healthy human individuals. Naive CD8 cells were CD45RO-negative, positively selected for CCR7, excluding terminally differentiated effector memory CD45RA+ cells. TCRdb's copy holds only in-frame clones and misses some; the assay was immunoSEQ multiplex PCR. The sample has around 2,000,000 clones, about 95% seen once. Source material: naive CD8+ T cells sorted from blood. The origin of the receptors is a man aged 18-30 years in good health.

The chain couples TRBV9 to TRBJ2-1; D is perhaps TRBD1 (5 bases). The V and J ends lost 3 bases and 2 bases respectively, with 18 bases between them. CDR1 is SGDLS and CDR2 is YYNGEE in the germline V gene. CDR3 length equals 17 residues. CDR3 in amino acids: CASSAYRFPSTYNEQFF. CDR3 nucleotides: TGTGCCAGCAGCGCCTACAGGTTCCCGTCCACCTACAATGAGCAGTTCTTC. Full variable domain (missing parts from reference TRBV9 and TRBJ2-1): DSGVTQTPKHLITATGQRVTLRCSPRSGDLSVYWYQQSLDQGLQFLIQYYNGEERAKGNILERFSAQQFPDLHSELNLSSLELGDSALYFCASSAYRFPSTYNEQFFGPGTRLTVL.

The CDR3 DNA reads TGTGCCATCAGTGACATAGGCGGGGGAATCACCGGGGAGCTGTTTTTT. Translated: CAISDIGGGITGELFF. J is TRBJ2-2 and V is TRBV10-3; 7 bases are shared with TRBD2. Germline lookup yields CDR1 ENHRY and CDR2 SYGVKD. The CDR3 length is 16 residues. With V trimmed by 3 bases and J by 4 bases, 8 bases remained unmatched.

This chain uses TRBV29-1 with TRBJ1-2, with D maybe TRBD1 (6 bases). From germline, CDR1 is SQVTM and CDR2 ANQGSEA. V lost 3 bases, J lost 7 bases, and 18 bases lay in between. The CDR3 totals 14 residues. The CDR3 spells CSVDEHRADGGYTF. CDR3 DNA sequence: TGCAGCGTTGACGAACACAGGGCCGACGGTGGCTACACCTTC.

The chain couples TRBV2 to TRBJ2-3; D may be TRBD2 (6 bases). This CDR3 is 16 amino acids long. With 7 bases removed from V and 3 bases from J, the gap between germline ends came to 20 bases. Germline-derived CDR1 and CDR2 are SNHLY and FYNNEI. The DNA for the CDR3 is TGTGCCAGCACCGGTGACGGAGGGCCGCTTACAGATACGCAGTATTTT. This encodes CASTGDGGPLTDTQYF.

A word on this clone: The same CDR3 is also encoded by other DNA sequences in this sample. CDR3 sequence (DNA): TGTGCCAGCAGCTTGGCAGGAGTTAATGAAAAACTGTTTTTT. It is translated as CASSLAGVNEKLFF. This chain links TRBV5-4 with TRBJ1-4, with no clear D. The CDR3 totals 14 residues. Deletions cut 0 bases from V and 4 bases from J, with 7 bases between. Germline lookup yields CDR1 SGHNT and CDR2 YYREEE (reference sequence). The variable domain in full, completed from reference TRBV5-4 and TRBJ1-4, reads ETGVTQSPTHLIKTRGQQVTLRCSSQSGHNTVSWYQQALGQGPQFIFQYYREEENGRGNFPPRFSGLQFPNYSSELNVNALELDDSALYLCASSLAGVNEKLFFGSGTQLSVL.

This clone was counted once. One end of the junction does not line up with germline, which may come from a read error. V and J are TRBV7-9 and TRBJ2-7; 9 bases line up with TRBD1. The germline gives CDR1 SEHNR, CDR2 FQNEAQ (reference sequence). The CDR3 is 16 amino acids. CDR3 protein: CASSLSMGQGSHEQYF. In DNA, the CDR3 is TGTGCCAGCAGCTTATCTATGGGACAGGGCTCCCACGAGCAGTACTTC.

The chain carries TRBV28 and TRBJ1-5; 8 nucleotides line up with TRBD1. The CDR3 totals 14 residues. Trimming removed 4 bases from V and 10 bases from J; junction bases left unmatched: 9. The germline V gene encodes CDR1 MDHEN and CDR2 SYDVKM. CDR3 sequence: CASSSGQEYDPQHF. The CDR3 nucleotides are TGTGCCAGCAGTTCGGGACAGGAATACGATCCCCAGCATTTT.

The CDR3 DNA sequence: TGTGCCAGCAGCTGGGGACTAGCGGCTTACAATGAGCAGTTCTTC. This codes for CASSWGLAAYNEQFF. V is TRBV7-9 and J is TRBJ2-1, with 11 nucleotides matching TRBD2. The CDR3 runs to 15 residues. The V gene's germline CDR1 is SEHNR and CDR2 FQNEAQ (reference sequence). The junction had 3 bases not matched to a gene; V was cut back by 4 bases and J by 4 bases.

The V call is TRBV27, the J call TRBJ1-5; D is undetermined. The CDR3 length is 13 residues. The V end lost 5 bases, the J end lost 0 bases, and 5 bases lay between the germline ends. Germline CDR1 is MNHEY and CDR2 is SMNVEV (reference sequence). CDR3 in amino acids: CASSRSSNQPQHF. Here the CDR3 DNA reads TGTGCCAGCAGTAGGAGTAGCAATCAGCCCCAGCATTTT.

J is TRBJ2-1 and V is TRBV5-4; D unresolved. The CDR3 consists of 13 residues. Germline V gene sequence: CDR1 SGHNT, CDR2 YYREEE (reference sequence). V was trimmed by 1 base and J by 1 base, leaving 3 bases between them. In DNA, the CDR3 is TGTGCCAGCAGCTTGAAGTCCTACAATGAGCAGTTCTTC. Protein sequence: CASSLKSYNEQFF.

The CDR3 nucleotides are TGTGCCAGCAGCCGGGGACAGGGTAACGGCTACACCTTC. Amino acid sequence: CASSRGQGNGYTF. The chain couples TRBV6-6 to TRBJ1-2, with TRBD1 matching 9 bases. The V gene's germline CDR1 is MNHNY and CDR2 SVGAGI (reference sequence). The CDR3 totals 13 residues. V was clipped by 6 bases and J by 8 bases; unmatched bases: 7.

The CDR3 region has the DNA TGTGCCAGCAGCGTTTGGGTCTCGAACAATGAGCAGTTCTTC. This translates into CASSVWVSNNEQFF. V gene TRBV9 combines with J gene TRBJ2-1; D ambiguous. Germline lookup yields CDR1 SGDLS and CDR2 YYNGEE. The CDR3 is 14 amino acids. V gave up 2 bases and J gave up 5 bases, with 11 bases separating them.

The rearrangement joins TRBV29-1 to TRBJ1-4; D remains unclear. The germline gives CDR1 SQVTM, CDR2 ANQGSEA. This CDR3 comprises 12 residues. Deletions cut 0 bases from V and 11 bases from J, with 10 bases between. CDR3: CSVEDDLRKLFF. The CDR3 bases are TGCAGCGTTGAAGACGACCTGCGCAAACTGTTTTTT.

This clone was detected once. The chain couples TRBV30 to TRBJ2-6, with D hard to call. Germline CDR1 is GTSNPN and CDR2 is SVGIG (reference sequence). The CDR3 length is 12 residues. The V end was cut by 3 bases, the J end by 3 bases, with 3 bases between. The CDR3 sequence: CAWSHGANVLTF. The CDR3 DNA follows: TGTGCCTGGAGCCATGGGGCCAACGTCCTGACTTTC.

With regard to this clone: Within the sample, other DNA sequences also encode this same CDR3. The CDR3 nucleotides are TGTGCCTGGGGAACGGAAAATAGCAATCAGCCCCAGCATTTT. Translation gives CAWGTENSNQPQHF. The chain has TRBV30 and TRBJ1-5; D not certain. Trimming shortened V by 5 bases and J by 0 bases, and 11 bases separated the two germline ends. Per the germline V gene, CDR1 is GTSNPN and CDR2 is SVGIG (reference sequence). The CDR3 totals 14 residues.

This clone was observed once. J is TRBJ2-7 and V is TRBV27; 7 nucleotides line up with TRBD1. Germline values: CDR1 MNHEY, CDR2 SMNVEV (reference sequence). Losses at the gene ends were 2 bases for V and 7 bases for J; bases not matched to a gene: 8. The CDR3 has 14 amino acids. The CDR3 region is CASSLQLTGSEQYF. The CDR3 DNA reads as TGTGCCAGCAGTTTACAATTGACAGGGTCGGAGCAGTACTTC.

About this clone: The same CDR3 is also encoded by other DNA sequences in this sample. This sequence joins TRBV7-3 and TRBJ1-1; no definite D call. This CDR3 contains 14 residues. V lost 2 bases to trimming and J lost 1 base, with 8 bases between them. CDR1 is SGHTA and CDR2 is FQGTGA in the germline V gene. The CDR3 region has the DNA TGTGCCAGCAGCTTATTAGGGCCGAACACTGAAGCTTTCTTT. Its protein product is CASSLLGPNTEAFF.

This sequence joins TRBV28 and TRBJ1-3; D remains ambiguous. CDR1 MDHEN and CDR2 SYDVKM come from the germline V gene. The V end was cut by 11 bases, the J end by 8 bases, with 22 bases between. The CDR3 is made up of 14 amino acids. The CDR3 DNA follows: TGTGCCTACTCACCGGGCCTCGAGGTGGACACCATATATTTT. It yields the protein CAYSPGLEVDTIYF. Full variable domain (rest looked up from reference TRBV28 and TRBJ1-3): DVKVTQSSRYLVKRTGEKVFLECVQDMDHENMFWYRQDPGLGLRLIYFSYDVKMKEKGDIPEGYSVSREKKERFSLILESASTNQTSMYLCAYSPGLEVDTIYFGEGSWLTVV.

The chain has TRBV19 and TRBJ2-3, with TRBD1 matching 8 bases. V lost 3 bases to trimming and J lost 4 bases; unmatched junction nucleotides: 9. The CDR3 spans 16 residues. From germline, CDR1 is LNHDA and CDR2 SQIVND (reference sequence). CDR3 nucleotide sequence: TGTGCCAGTAGTATCCTGACAGGGGATTTGCCAGATACGCAGTATTTT. Protein product: CASSILTGDLPDTQYF. Full variable domain (outside the CDR3, taken from reference TRBV19 and TRBJ2-3): DGGITQSPKYLFRKEGQNVTLSCEQNLNHDAMYWYRQDPGQGLRLIYYSQIVNDFQKGDIAEGYSVSREKKESFPLTVTSAQKNPTAFYLCASSILTGDLPDTQYFGPGTRLTVL.

The chain employs TRBV9 and TRBJ2-2, with D tentatively TRBD2 (5 bases). The CDR3 extends over 16 amino acids. The V gene lost 0 bases and the J gene lost 2 bases, with 11 bases spanning the gap. The V gene's germline CDR1 is SGDLS and CDR2 YYNGEE. The CDR3 region has the DNA TGTGCCAGCAGCGTAGTGGGCGGGCATAACACCGGGGAGCTGTTTTTT. Protein product: CASSVVGGHNTGELFF. Full variable domain (remainder filled in from reference TRBV9 and TRBJ2-2): DSGVTQTPKHLITATGQRVTLRCSPRSGDLSVYWYQQSLDQGLQFLIQYYNGEERAKGNILERFSAQQFPDLHSELNLSSLELGDSALYFCASSVVGGHNTGELFFGEGSRLTVL.

The chain links TRBV7-8 to TRBJ2-7; TRBD2 aligns across 14 bases. The CDR3 is 16 residues long. V gave up 5 bases and J gave up 3 bases; unmatched junction bases: 6. The germline CDR1 and CDR2 sequences are SGHVS and FQNEAQ. CDR3 amino acids: CASSPGTSGSIYEQYF. The CDR3 DNA is TGTGCCAGCAGCCCCGGGACTAGCGGGAGTATCTACGAGCAGTACTTC.

This chain uses TRBV2 with TRBJ2-1, with 10 positions matching TRBD2. The CDR3 has 17 residues. Trimming cost V 5 bases and J 1 base; bases outside gene matches: 8. Per the germline V gene, CDR1 is SNHLY and CDR2 is FYNNEI. The DNA for the CDR3 is TGTGCCAGCAGTTTCTCTTCTAGCGGGAGTTCCTACAATGAGCAGTTCTTC. Encoded protein: CASSFSSSGSSYNEQFF.

The chain combines TRBV9 with TRBJ2-1; D call uncertain. In germline, CDR1 is SGDLS, CDR2 YYNGEE. The CDR3 sequence is 13 residues long. Trimming stripped 4 bases from V and 6 bases from J, with 11 bases between. In DNA form, the CDR3 reads TGTGCCAGCAGCCCTCCCCGCCCCAATGAGCAGTTCTTC. This encodes CASSPPRPNEQFF.

The chain has TRBV5-1 and TRBJ2-5; TRBD2 matches at 10 bases. The CDR3 is made up of 15 amino acids. Germline-derived CDR1 and CDR2 are SGHRS and YFSETQ. The V gene end was trimmed by 8 bases and the J gene end by 1 base; junction bases not matched to a gene: 8. CDR3 residues: CASRPSGSPQETQYF. CDR3 nucleotides: TGCGCCAGTCGGCCTAGCGGGAGTCCCCAAGAGACCCAGTACTTC. Combining the CDR3 with reference TRBV5-1 and TRBJ2-5 gives the whole variable domain KAGVTQTPRYLIKTRGQQVTLSCSPISGHRSVSWYQQTPGQGLQFLFEYFSETQRNKGNFPGRFSGRQFSNSRSEMNVSTLELGDSALYLCASRPSGSPQETQYFGPGTRLLVL.

The chain recombines TRBV7-9 with TRBJ2-7; 9 bases map to TRBD1. The trim removed 4 bases at V and 3 bases at J, leaving 4 bases unmatched. Germline loops: CDR1 SEHNR, CDR2 FQNEAQ (reference sequence). The CDR3 runs to 14 residues. The CDR3 sequence: CASSSGTGYYEQYF. As DNA, the CDR3 is TGTGCCAGCAGCTCCGGGACAGGGTACTACGAGCAGTACTTC. Full variable domain (rest looked up from reference TRBV7-9 and TRBJ2-7): DTGVSQNPRHKITKRGQNVTFRCDPISEHNRLYWYRQTLGQGPEFLTYFQNEAQLEKSRLLSDRFSAERPKGSFSTLEIQRTEQGDSAMYLCASSSGTGYYEQYFGPGTRLTVT.

This chain uses TRBV27 with TRBJ1-1; the D is unclear. Trimming took off 5 bases at V and 3 bases at J, with 10 bases between the two ends. Germline loops: CDR1 MNHEY, CDR2 SMNVEV (reference sequence). The CDR3 runs 13 residues. CDR3 sequence (DNA): TGTGCCAGCAGTATGGACGGCTACACTGAAGCTTTCTTT. Translating it yields CASSMDGYTEAFF.

The chain carries TRBV19 and TRBJ2-2, with TRBD1 identical over 7 bases. The CDR3 loop spans 16 amino acids. Per germline, CDR1 LNHDA and CDR2 SQIVND (reference sequence). V shed 1 base, J shed 3 bases, and the junction held 5 bases outside the gene matches. CDR3: CASSIAGTADTGELFF. The CDR3 region has the DNA TGTGCCAGTAGTATAGCCGGGACAGCAGACACCGGGGAGCTGTTTTTT.

The rearrangement links TRBV5-8 to TRBJ2-7; tentative D call: TRBD1 (5 bases). The germline V gene encodes CDR1 SGHTS and CDR2 YDEGEE. The CDR3 loop spans 12 amino acids. Trimming cost V 0 bases and J 12 bases, with 13 bases left between them. The CDR3 nucleotides read TGTGCCAGCAGCTTGGGGCAGCAGGGTCGGTACTTC. Amino acids: CASSLGQQGRYF.

The CDR3 spells CASSSQDTQYF. Written as DNA, the CDR3 is TGTGCCAGCAGCTCTCAAGATACGCAGTATTTT. This chain links TRBV13 with TRBJ2-3; unclear D gene. Per germline, CDR1 PRHDT and CDR2 FYEKMQ (reference sequence). Trimming pared 4 bases from V and 5 bases from J, leaving 4 bases between. There are 11 residues in the CDR3.

V usage is TRBV4-1 and J usage is TRBJ1-2, with TRBD1 matching 7 bases. CDR1 and CDR2 (germline): MGHRA, YSYEKL. Germline trimming cut 4 bases from V and 4 bases from J; bases unmatched to any gene: 9. CDR3 length: 15 residues. As DNA, the CDR3 is TGCGCCAGCAGCCTCCGGACAGGAGGGGGCTATGGCTACACCTTC. Residues: CASSLRTGGGYGYTF.

The rearrangement uses TRBV7-3 and TRBJ2-3; possibly TRBD2 for D (6 bases). The ends were cut back, 5 bases at V and 0 bases at J, with 9 bases in the middle. The CDR3 sequence is 14 residues long. Germline V gene lookup returns CDR1 SGHTA and CDR2 FQGTGA. The CDR3 bases are TGTGCCAGCAGCCCGGGGACTAGCACAGATACGCAGTATTTT. This codes for CASSPGTSTDTQYF.

This clone was picked up a small number of times. The sample carries other DNA sequences with the same CDR3. This chain joins TRBV9 and TRBJ1-1; D gene unclear. Germline loops: CDR1 SGDLS, CDR2 YYNGEE. CDR3 size: 13 residues. V dropped 0 bases and J dropped 5 bases, with 8 bases sitting between them. CDR3 nucleotide sequence: TGTGCCAGCAGCGTAGGGGGATGGACTGAAGCTTTCTTT. It codes for CASSVGGWTEAFF.